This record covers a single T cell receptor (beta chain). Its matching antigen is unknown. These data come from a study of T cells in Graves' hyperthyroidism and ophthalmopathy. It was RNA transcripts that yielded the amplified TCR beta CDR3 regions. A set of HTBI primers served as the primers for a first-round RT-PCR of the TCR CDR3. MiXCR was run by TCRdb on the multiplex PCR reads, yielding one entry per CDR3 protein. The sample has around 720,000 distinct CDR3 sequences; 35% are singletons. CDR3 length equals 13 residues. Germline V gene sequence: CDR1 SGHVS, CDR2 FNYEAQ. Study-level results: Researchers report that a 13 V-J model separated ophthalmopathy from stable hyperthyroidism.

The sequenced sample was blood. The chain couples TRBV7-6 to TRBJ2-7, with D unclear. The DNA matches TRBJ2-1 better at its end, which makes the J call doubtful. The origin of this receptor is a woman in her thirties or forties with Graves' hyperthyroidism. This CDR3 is CASSLVPGGEQFF. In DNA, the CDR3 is TGTGCCAGCAGCCTAGTGCCCGGTGGTGAGCAGTTCTTC.